A selection of T cell receptor beta chains follows, all from one sample in a study of early T cells in non-severe SARS-CoV-2 infection. TCRdb reanalysed the 5' RACE reads using MiXCR and keeps one entry per CDR3 protein. Of about 67,000 distinct CDR3 sequences in the sample, around a tenth were seen once. Sequenced input: whole blood. The receptors were sampled from an adult who was a healthcare worker with PCR-confirmed SARS-CoV-2 infection or an uninfected control (not recorded which). Each CDR3 is given with its conserved first and last residue. The D gene is left open where the match is weak. Clone size is given for some rows only: seen once, a few or many times, or a class if the clone is expanded.

d_gene | abundance | j_gene | v_gene | CDR3aa | CDR3nt
. | many | TRBJ2-1 | TRBV5-1 | CASSPVGGTRLNEQFF | TGCGCCAGCAGCCCAGTTGGAGGAACGAGATTAAATGAGCAGTTCTTC
TRBD1 | many | TRBJ1-2 | TRBV7-9 | CASSLVGQGAEGYTF | TGTGCCAGCAGCTTAGTCGGACAGGGGGCGGAAGGCTACACCTTC
. | many | TRBJ1-2 | TRBV6-6 | CASSEYSSYGYTF | TGTGCCAGCAGTGAATACAGTTCCTATGGCTACACCTTC
TRBD1 | few | TRBJ2-5 | TRBV11-2 | CASSFTTGKETQYF | TGTGCCAGCAGCTTTACGACAGGGAAGGAGACCCAGTACTTC
. | many | TRBJ2-1 | TRBV20-1 | CSARDLREQFF | TGCAGTGCTAGGGATCTGAGGGAGCAGTTCTTC
. | . | TRBJ2-4 | TRBV2 | CASRGGDTFLKNIQYF | TGTGCCAGCAGAGGAGGGGACACTTTCCTGAAAAACATTCAGTACTTC
TRBD1 | many | TRBJ1-2 | TRBV7-6 | CASSLGVDRDDGYTF | TGTGCCAGCAGCTTGGGAGTGGACAGGGATGATGGCTACACCTTC
. | many | TRBJ2-5 | TRBV14 | CASSQGASVSTETQYF | TGTGCCAGCAGCCAAGGGGCTAGTGTGAGCACAGAGACCCAGTACTTC
. | . | TRBJ2-3 | TRBV7-3 | CASSLVAFVEDTQYF | TGTGCCAGCAGCTTAGTGGCCTTCGTCGAGGATACGCAGTATTTT
TRBD2 | few | TRBJ2-7 | TRBV5-6 | CASSLSGRAYEQYF | TGTGCCAGCAGCTTAAGCGGGAGGGCCTACGAGCAGTACTTC
. | few | TRBJ2-7 | TRBV7-3 | CASSLSGGGSEQYF | TGTGCCAGCAGCCTTTCAGGCGGTGGCTCCGAGCAGTACTTC